Included here is one T cell receptor (beta chain) sequence, with context. Compared with germline, one end of the junction differs, possibly owing to a read error. Preparation of the TCRbeta library involved a method that used unique molecular identifiers. One entry per CDR3 protein results from TCRdb running MiXCR on the PCR reads. The data contain 440,000 or so distinct CDR3 sequences, 9.5% to 13% of them seen just once; the ten biggest clones take up 4.5% to 7%. Germline lookup yields CDR1 MDHEN and CDR2 SYDVKM. The CDR3 sequence is 15 residues long. This record belongs to a study of T-cell reconstitution after alpha-beta-depleted transplantation in children.

The gene calls are TRBV28 and TRBJ2-2; D possibly uses TRBD1 or TRBD2 (5 bases each). The sample consisted of PBMCs from the stem cell graft donor, taken from the stem cell graft. This sequence originates from a human donor who donated a stem cell graft to a child with acute myeloid leukemia. CDR3 coding DNA: TGTGCCAGCAGTGCCCCGTTATGGGGCACCGGGGACCTGTTTTTT. It is translated as CASSAPLWGTGDLFF.